The 22 T cell receptor beta chains presented below share a single source sample, sequenced in a study of T-cell reconstitution after alpha-beta-depleted transplantation in children (dated by TCRdb to the mid-2010s). Libraries were built with PCR. The instrument given in TCRdb is Illumina HiSeq 2500. TCR libraries were prepared with molecular barcoding, using unique molecular identifiers to normalize TCRbeta repertoire quantification. TCRdb reran the public reads through fastp at Q25 and MiXCR, keeping productive beta chains. Rows matching on CDR3 protein sequence are summarized as one entry with the most common DNA and genes. For this sample there are approximately 590,000 distinct CDR3 sequences; 10% to 13% appear just once. The biggest ten clones account for roughly 4% of the sample. The material was PBMCs from the stem cell graft donor, obtained from the stem cell graft. These receptors were obtained from a human donor who donated a stem cell graft to a child with acute myeloid leukemia.

In this sample, this clonotype turned up a few times. The rearrangement uses TRBV5-1 and TRBJ2-2; no definite D call. V lost 3 bases, J lost 1 base, and 10 bases lay in between. CDR1 is SGHRS and CDR2 is YFSETQ in the germline V gene. There are 15 residues in the CDR3. The CDR3 is CASSWAGVNTGELFF. The CDR3, as DNA: TGCGCCAGCAGCTGGGCCGGCGTGAACACCGGGGAGCTGTTTTTT.

This sequence joins TRBV5-5 and TRBJ1-2; 9 positions agree with TRBD1. The CDR3 is 15 amino acids. V shed 4 bases, J shed 6 bases, and the junction held 10 bases outside the gene matches. The germline V gene encodes CDR1 SGHKS and CDR2 YYEKEE (reference sequence). The CDR3 spells CASSLWDRVANGYTF. CDR3 coding DNA: TGTGCCAGCAGCCTTTGGGACAGGGTGGCTAATGGCTACACCTTC.

The chain carries TRBV30 and TRBJ2-7; TRBD2 aligns across 10 bases. The V gene end was trimmed by 4 bases and the J gene end by 2 bases; junction bases not matched to a gene: 5. Germline CDR1 GTSNPN, CDR2 SVGIG (reference sequence). This CDR3 region has 14 residues. CDR3 bases: TGTGCCTGGACAGCGGGAGGGCCAGCCTACGAGCAGTACTTC. Translated: CAWTAGGPAYEQYF.

This clonotype has only a few counts. This chain connects TRBV5-1 to TRBJ1-5; a possible D gene is TRBD1 (6 bases). Trimming took 0 bases from V and 3 from J, leaving 10 bases between them. Germline values: CDR1 SGHRS, CDR2 YFSETQ. The CDR3 consists of 15 residues. The CDR3 DNA follows: TGCGCCAGCAGCTTGGGCACAGGGATCAATCAGCCCCAGCATTTT. Translated: CASSLGTGINQPQHF.

This sequence joins TRBV20-1 and TRBJ2-7; 13 positions match TRBD2. Trimming took 0 bases from V and 6 from J; bases not matched to a gene: 5. The germline V gene has CDR1 DFQATT and CDR2 SNEGSKA (reference sequence). This CDR3 is built from 15 residues. The CDR3 DNA is TGCAGTGCTAGAGACCGACTAGCGGGAGGCCCCGAGCAGTACTTC. This sequence encodes CSARDRLAGGPEQYF.

This clonotype was seen only a few times. At one boundary the junction diverges from the germline segment, which might be a read error. V usage is TRBV7-7 and J usage is TRBJ2-5; 12 nucleotides align to TRBD2. Germline V gene sequence: CDR1 SSHAT, CDR2 FNYEAQ (reference sequence). The CDR3 totals 16 residues. The chain's CDR3 is CASSPSAGLAGETQYF. The CDR3 DNA follows: TGTGCTAGCAGCCCTTCTGCGGGACTAGCGGGAGAGACCCAGTACTTC.

This clonotype was found many times. The gene calls are TRBV6-2 or TRBV6-3 and TRBJ2-3; TRBD2 agrees at 9 bases. From germline, CDR1 is MNHEY and CDR2 SVGEGT. V lost 8 bases and J lost 2; bases outside the gene matches: 5. This CDR3 comprises 14 residues. CDR3 loop: CASRTSAFTDTQYF. For the CDR3, the DNA is TGTGCCAGCCGGACTAGCGCCTTCACAGATACGCAGTATTTT.

This clonotype was observed at least ten times. This chain links TRBV18 with TRBJ2-1; TRBD2 aligns across 11 bases. The CDR3 is 15 amino acids. In germline, CDR1 is KGHSH, CDR2 LQKENI. With 1 base clipped from V and 7 bases from J, the junction kept 3 bases outside the gene matches. CDR3 bases: TGTGCCAGCTCACCACTGACTAGCGGGGCTAATGAGCAGTTCTTC. Residues: CASSPLTSGANEQFF.

This chain joins TRBV20-1 and TRBJ2-1, with 8 positions matching TRBD1. Germline V gene lookup returns CDR1 DFQATT and CDR2 SNEGSKA (reference sequence). After removal of 4 bases from V and 6 bases from J, the junction contained 2 bases not matched to a gene. The CDR3 is made up of 12 amino acids. This CDR3 is CSAIQGGNEQFF. DNA of the CDR3: TGCAGTGCTATACAGGGGGGCAATGAGCAGTTCTTC.

This clonotype has a count of ten or more. The CDR3 reads CASSESPRNRAQETQYF. CDR3 in DNA: TGTGCCAGCAGTGAATCCCCGAGGAACAGGGCCCAAGAGACCCAGTACTTC. The V gene is TRBV25-1, the J gene TRBJ2-5; weak D call: TRBD1 (6 bases). This CDR3 comprises 17 residues. Trimming stripped 1 base from V and 1 base from J, with 16 bases between. CDR1 MGHDK and CDR2 SYGVNS come from the germline V gene.

This clonotype was detected ten times or more. J is TRBJ2-5 and V is TRBV28; D may correspond to TRBD1 or TRBD2 (7 bases each). CDR3 length equals 16 residues. Germline-derived CDR1 and CDR2 are MDHEN and SYDVKM. The ends were cut back, 1 base at V and 4 bases at J, with 16 bases in the middle. The CDR3 region is CASSLLGRGRPETQYF. Here the CDR3 DNA reads TGTGCCAGCAGTTTATTGGGGAGGGGGCGTCCAGAGACCCAGTACTTC.

The rearrangement links TRBV7-8 to TRBJ2-2, with 8 bases that match TRBD1. Germline CDR1 SGHVS, CDR2 FQNEAQ. The V gene end was trimmed by 2 bases and the J gene end by 2 bases; junction bases not matched to a gene: 10. CDR3 length: 18 amino acids. CDR3 in amino acids: CASSLMSLTGANTGELFF. CDR3 bases: TGTGCCAGCAGCTTAATGAGTCTGACAGGGGCCAACACCGGGGAGCTGTTTTTT.

This clonotype was observed a few times. The chain couples TRBV7-2 to TRBJ2-3; D is uncertain. CDR3 length equals 17 residues. Trimming pared 5 bases from V and 6 bases from J, leaving 24 bases between. CDR1 SGHTA and CDR2 FQGNSA come from the germline V gene. In nucleotides, the CDR3 is TGTGCCAGCAGCCGTACGTCGACTCCCAACCGGGTGGATACGCAGTATTTT. Translation: CASSRTSTPNRVDTQYF.

This clonotype was picked up many times. The V and J genes are TRBV19 and TRBJ2-3; 8 nucleotides align to TRBD2. The length of the CDR3 is 15 residues. V was pared by 6 bases and J by 0 bases, with 5 bases of the junction left unmatched. Germline assignment: CDR1 LNHDA and CDR2 SQIVND (reference sequence). The CDR3 sequence: CASSGLAFSTDTQYF. The CDR3 DNA sequence: TGTGCCAGTAGCGGACTAGCCTTCAGCACAGATACGCAGTATTTT.

Many counts were recorded for this clonotype. This rearrangement joins TRBV7-9 to TRBJ2-1; D gene ambiguous. Germline V lookup: CDR1 SEHNR, CDR2 FQNEAQ (reference sequence). This CDR3 region has 15 residues. The germline V and J ends were trimmed by 6 bases and 5 bases, with 17 bases remaining between them. CDR3 loop: CASSQRAWVNNEQFF. CDR3 DNA: TGTGCCAGCAGTCAACGTGCCTGGGTTAACAATGAGCAGTTCTTC.

Ten or more counts support this clonotype. The chain recombines TRBV5-1 with TRBJ2-1, with D unclear. V gave up 4 bases and J gave up 3 bases, with 8 bases separating them. Germline CDR1 SGHRS, CDR2 YFSETQ. This CDR3 contains 13 residues. The CDR3 loop reads CASSLAIYNEQFF. Here the CDR3 DNA reads TGCGCCAGCAGCCTCGCAATCTACAATGAGCAGTTCTTC.

This chain uses TRBV4-3 with TRBJ2-1; TRBD2 might be the D (7 bases). The CDR3 covers 15 residues. Germline values: CDR1 LGHNA, CDR2 YSLEER. Trimming shortened V by 7 bases and J by 3 bases, and 16 bases separated the two germline ends. The CDR3 DNA sequence: TGCGCCAGCACCTCGGGGGCTAGCGGCTACAATGAGCAGTTCTTC. Protein: CASTSGASGYNEQFF.

The chain joins TRBV7-3 to TRBJ2-1, with TRBD2 as a possible D gene (5 bases). This CDR3 spans 14 amino acids. Germline loops: CDR1 SGHTA, CDR2 FQGTGA. With 2 bases removed from V and 7 bases from J, the gap between germline ends came to 12 bases. CDR3 nucleotides: TGTGCCAGCAGCTTAGTCGGGAAGATGAATGAGCAGTTCTTC. Encoded protein: CASSLVGKMNEQFF.

The chain is built from TRBV20-1 and TRBJ2-1; no reliable D call. The CDR3 runs to 16 residues. Per germline, CDR1 DFQATT and CDR2 SNEGSKA (reference sequence). V lost 1 base and J 3 bases, leaving 16 bases between the germline ends. This CDR3 is CSARGILAPDYNEQFF. CDR3 DNA sequence: TGCAGTGCTAGAGGGATTTTGGCGCCTGACTACAATGAGCAGTTCTTC.

This clonotype showed up just a few times. V and J are TRBV12-3 or TRBV12-4 and TRBJ2-1; 7 bases line up with TRBD2. CDR3 size: 17 residues. V trimming: 5 bases; J trimming: 5 bases; junction bases outside the gene matches: 15. The CDR3 loop reads CASSPGTMGRHDNEQFF. The CDR3 DNA reads as TGTGCCAGCAGTCCGGGGACTATGGGGAGGCACGACAATGAGCAGTTCTTC.

This clonotype was observed many times. The chain employs TRBV28 and TRBJ2-6; D call uncertain. The CDR3 length is 15 residues. V was trimmed by 11 bases and J by 2 bases, leaving 16 bases between them. Germline V gene sequence: CDR1 MDHEN, CDR2 SYDVKM. CDR3 DNA: TGTGCCGTCGGCAACCTAGTCCCTGGGGCCAACGTCCTGACTTTC. Residues: CAVGNLVPGANVLTF.

This clonotype showed up just a few times. CDR3 amino acids: CSAPGPGGTQYF. CDR3 DNA sequence: TGCAGTGCTCCAGGACCCGGCGGTACGCAGTATTTT. The chain uses TRBV20-1 and TRBJ2-3, with D unresolved. The CDR3 is 12 amino acids. The ends were cut back, 5 bases at V and 8 bases at J, with 14 bases in the middle. Per germline, CDR1 DFQATT and CDR2 SNEGSKA (reference sequence).